These 30 T cell receptor beta chains share one sample of origin, sequenced in a study of shared clonotypes between healthy human individuals. Data came from immunoSEQ multiplex PCR; TCRdb stores just in-frame clones and leaves some out. Of roughly 1,100,000 clones in the sample, about 75% were seen once. Sequencing was performed on memory CD4+ T cells sorted from blood. Subset meaning: CD45RA-negative fraction. The origin of the receptors is a man aged 18 to 35 in good health.

The genes are TRBV9 and TRBJ2-3, with D uncertain. V was pared by 0 bases and J by 4 bases, with 12 bases between. The germline V gene encodes CDR1 SGDLS and CDR2 YYNGEE. The CDR3 is 15 residues long. The CDR3 DNA is TGTGCCAGCAGCGTAGAAGGACGGGCAGCAGATACGCAGTATTTT. Protein product: CASSVEGRAADTQYF.

The CDR3 spells CASSVRDRGNTEAFF. CDR3 bases: TGTGCCAGCAGCGTCCGGGACAGGGGCAACACTGAAGCTTTCTTT. The V and J genes are TRBV9 and TRBJ1-1; TRBD1 aligns across 10 bases. CDR1 and CDR2 from the germline V gene are SGDLS and YYNGEE. V shed 2 bases and J 2 bases; nucleotides not matched to a gene: 3. This CDR3 spans 15 amino acids.

This chain connects TRBV4-1 to TRBJ2-1; 8 bases match TRBD2. Germline loops: CDR1 MGHRA, CDR2 YSYEKL. CDR3 size: 16 residues. Trimming removed 3 bases from V and 4 bases from J; junction bases left unmatched: 8. The CDR3 sequence is CASSHSTSGTYNEQFF. As DNA, the CDR3 is TGCGCCAGCAGCCATTCTACTAGCGGAACTTACAATGAGCAGTTCTTC.

V usage is TRBV7-2 and J usage is TRBJ1-2, with 7 nucleotides matching TRBD1. CDR3 length: 13 amino acids. Germline V gene sequence: CDR1 SGHTA, CDR2 FQGNSA. V was clipped by 5 bases and J by 2 bases; unmatched bases: 2. The CDR3 DNA reads TGTGCCAGCAGCCCGACAGGGAACTATGGCTACACCTTC. This codes for CASSPTGNYGYTF.

This chain links TRBV12-5 with TRBJ2-3; 8 nucleotides line up with TRBD1. Germline lookup yields CDR1 LGHNT and CDR2 FRNRAP. With V trimmed by 5 bases and J by 5 bases, 6 bases remained unmatched. This CDR3 has 14 residues. The CDR3 bases are TGTGCTAGTGGTCCCGGACAGGGTGGAGATACGCAGTATTTT. Protein: CASGPGQGGDTQYF.

This chain joins TRBV11-3 and TRBJ2-2; TRBD2 aligns across 13 bases. With 5 bases clipped from V and 1 base from J, the junction kept 4 bases outside the gene matches. The CDR3 consists of 17 residues. The germline V gene encodes CDR1 SGHNT and CDR2 YENEEA. CDR3 bases: TGTGCCAGCAGCCTCGGGACTAGCGGGGAGAACACCGGGGAGCTGTTTTTT. It specifies CASSLGTSGENTGELFF.

The CDR3 is CASSGTAGNTIYF. The CDR3 DNA follows: TGTGCCAGCAGCGGGACGGCTGGAAACACCATATATTTT. The chain employs TRBV14 and TRBJ1-3; D possibly corresponds to TRBD1 (5 bases). V lost 5 bases and J 2 bases, leaving 7 bases between the germline ends. This CDR3 is 13 amino acids long. Germline V CDR1 and CDR2: SGHDN, FVKESK.

V is TRBV5-4 and J is TRBJ2-5; 12 bases map to TRBD2. Germline V gene sequence: CDR1 SGHNT, CDR2 YYREEE (reference sequence). There are 17 residues in the CDR3. V trimming: 5 bases; J trimming: 8 bases; junction bases outside the gene matches: 16. The CDR3 is CASRPTPTSGSSATQYF. The CDR3, as DNA: TGTGCCAGCAGACCAACTCCGACTAGCGGGAGTAGTGCTACCCAGTACTTC.

Only one count was recorded for this clone. This chain connects TRBV7-9 to TRBJ1-2; no firm D call. This CDR3 has 18 amino acids. V lost 5 bases and J lost 4, with 26 bases in between. Germline values: CDR1 SEHNR, CDR2 FQNEAQ (reference sequence). The DNA for the CDR3 is TGTGCCAGCAGCCCTTCGATAGAGGGCCCCGGCACCTCCTATGGCTACACCTTC. This gives the protein CASSPSIEGPGTSYGYTF.

The gene calls are TRBV5-1 and TRBJ2-7; perhaps TRBD1 as D (5 bases). CDR3 size: 14 residues. Trimming stripped 0 bases from V and 1 base from J, with 8 bases between. Germline-derived CDR1 and CDR2 are SGHRS and YFSETQ. CDR3 sequence: CASSLEGQSYEQYF. In nucleotides, the CDR3 is TGCGCCAGCAGCTTGGAAGGACAATCCTACGAGCAGTACTTC.

The rearrangement joins TRBV23-1 to TRBJ1-5; the D is unclear. TRBV23-1 is an ORF, and what it does is uncertain. V lost 6 bases to trimming and J lost 6 bases, with 9 bases between them. There are 12 residues in the CDR3. The CDR3: CASRGGGQPQHF. CDR3 in DNA: TGCGCCAGCAGAGGAGGAGGTCAGCCCCAGCATTTT.

The count of this clone is one. V and J are TRBV5-1 and TRBJ2-7; 7 positions agree with TRBD2. V was clipped by 0 bases and J by 2 bases; unmatched bases: 2. CDR1 is SGHRS and CDR2 is YFSETQ in the germline V gene. This CDR3 is 14 amino acids long. The CDR3 DNA is TGCGCCAGCAGCTTGGAGCGGGGACCCTACGAGCAGTACTTC. Its translation: CASSLERGPYEQYF. The variable domain in full, with the rest retrieved from reference TRBV5-1 and TRBJ2-7, is KAGVTQTPRYLIKTRGQQVTLSCSPISGHRSVSWYQQTPGQGLQFLFEYFSETQRNKGNFPGRFSGRQFSNSRSEMNVSTLELGDSALYLCASSLERGPYEQYFGPGTRLTVT.

The chain carries TRBV7-6 and TRBJ2-7; TRBD1 matches 7 bases. V shed 0 bases, J shed 6 bases, and the junction held 5 bases outside the gene matches. This CDR3 contains 14 residues. The germline CDR1 and CDR2 sequences are SGHVS and FNYEAQ. CDR3 in DNA: TGTGCCAGCAGCTTAGCGGCCCAGGGGGTCGAGCAGTACTTC. Protein sequence: CASSLAAQGVEQYF. The full variable domain, completed using reference TRBV7-6 and TRBJ2-7, is GAGVSQSPRYKVTKRGQDVALRCDPISGHVSLYWYRQALGQGPEFLTYFNYEAQQDKSGLPNDRFSAERPEGSISTLTIQRTEQRDSAMYRCASSLAAQGVEQYFGPGTRLTVT.

The chain joins TRBV5-1 to TRBJ2-1, with D possibly matching TRBD2 (5 bases). Germline CDR1 is SGHRS and CDR2 is YFSETQ. CDR3 size: 14 residues. Between the trimmed V and J ends, which lost 4 bases and 7 bases, there was a span of 15 bases. The CDR3 is CASSPGLPGNEQFF. CDR3 in DNA: TGCGCCAGCAGCCCTGGACTGCCGGGGAATGAGCAGTTCTTC.

This chain connects TRBV4-2 to TRBJ2-1; D might be TRBD2 (5 bases). The CDR3 loop spans 14 amino acids. Trimming pared 7 bases from V and 7 bases from J, leaving 17 bases between. Germline values: CDR1 LGHNA, CDR2 YNFKEQ. This chain's CDR3 is CASTASLTRNEQFF. Here the CDR3 DNA reads TGTGCCAGCACCGCTAGCCTTACTAGGAATGAGCAGTTCTTC.

Regarding this clone: The sample holds other DNA sequences that translate to the same CDR3. This chain links TRBV5-1 with TRBJ2-3; D gene unclear. In germline, CDR1 is SGHRS, CDR2 YFSETQ. V shed 0 bases and J shed 2 bases, with 7 bases lying between them. CDR3 length: 14 amino acids. Here the CDR3 DNA reads TGCGCCAGCAGCTTGGAAGGTTCCACAGATACGCAGTATTTT. It specifies CASSLEGSTDTQYF.

This clone was seen repeatedly, ten times or more. The V gene is TRBV30, the J gene TRBJ2-7; 7 positions agree with TRBD2. From germline, CDR1 is GTSNPN and CDR2 SVGIG (reference sequence). The CDR3 extends over 16 amino acids. V shed 3 bases and J 3 bases; nucleotides not matched to a gene: 14. DNA of the CDR3: TGTGCCTGGAGCGGGGGGTGGGACTCGGGGTTCTACGAGCAGTACTTC. This translates into CAWSGGWDSGFYEQYF.

The V gene is TRBV28, the J gene TRBJ1-1; D gene uncertain. Trimming left V 3 bases short and J 0 bases short, with 8 bases between. Germline V gene sequence: CDR1 MDHEN, CDR2 SYDVKM. The CDR3 spans 14 residues. CDR3 residues: CASSLSNLNTEAFF. The CDR3 DNA sequence: TGTGCCAGCAGTTTGTCTAATCTGAACACTGAAGCTTTCTTT.

This clone was detected once. The chain uses TRBV29-1 and TRBJ2-5; the D gene is possibly TRBD1 (5 bases). V was cut by 3 bases and J by 4 bases, with 12 bases left in between. The germline CDR1 and CDR2 sequences are SQVTM and ANQGSEA. This CDR3 spans 13 amino acids. The CDR3 here is CSVDGNRGETQYF. The CDR3 coding sequence is TGCAGCGTTGATGGCAATAGGGGAGAGACCCAGTACTTC.

The chain has TRBV2 and TRBJ1-3; D possibly corresponds to TRBD1 (5 bases). With 7 bases removed from V and 4 bases from J, the gap between germline ends came to 14 bases. The germline V gene has CDR1 SNHLY and CDR2 FYNNEI. The CDR3 totals 14 residues. The CDR3 loop is CASNTREGGNTIYF. CDR3 bases: TGTGCCAGCAATACCAGGGAGGGCGGAAACACCATATATTTT. The whole variable domain, remainder taken from reference TRBV2 and TRBJ1-3, is EPEVTQTPSHQVTQMGQEVILRCVPISNHLYFYWYRQILGQKVEFLVSFYNNEISEKSEIFDDQFSVERPDGSNFTLKIRSTKLEDSAMYFCASNTREGGNTIYFGEGSWLTVV.

This clone came up a few times. In DNA, the CDR3 is TGTGCCAGCAGCCAACAGGGCTCTGGAAACACCATATATTTT. It codes for CASSQQGSGNTIYF. V gene TRBV7-3 combines with J gene TRBJ1-3, with a weak D call TRBD1 (6 bases). V was clipped by 5 bases and J by 0 bases, with 8 bases between them. This CDR3 has 14 residues. In germline, CDR1 is SGHTA, CDR2 FQGTGA.

The rearrangement uses TRBV2 and TRBJ1-2; 12 nucleotides match TRBD1. The germline V gene has CDR1 SNHLY and CDR2 FYNNEI. J lost 8 bases, V lost 4 bases, and 8 bases had no gene match. The CDR3 is 15 amino acids. CDR3 protein: CASSVGTGGVEGYTF. CDR3 coding DNA: TGTGCCAGCAGTGTAGGGACAGGGGGCGTCGAAGGCTACACCTTC.

The V gene is TRBV5-1, the J gene TRBJ2-6; D is uncertain. The CDR3 extends over 15 amino acids. Germline lookup yields CDR1 SGHRS and CDR2 YFSETQ. The germline V and J ends were trimmed by 2 bases and 2 bases, with 8 bases remaining between them. The DNA of the CDR3 is TGCGCCAGCAGCTTCGGGTCCGCTGGGGCCAACGTCCTGACTTTC. Amino acids: CASSFGSAGANVLTF.

The chain recombines TRBV6-1 with TRBJ2-2; D possibly matches TRBD1 or TRBD2 (5 bases each). V lost 6 bases, J lost 4 bases, and 15 bases lay in between. The CDR3 is 15 amino acids. The germline V gene has CDR1 MNHNS and CDR2 SASEGT. CDR3 sequence reads: CASRGDARSTGELFF. DNA for the CDR3: TGTGCCAGCAGGGGGGACGCTCGAAGCACCGGGGAGCTGTTTTTT.

This sequence joins TRBV27 and TRBJ2-1; 7 bases map to TRBD1. This CDR3 is 12 amino acids long. The J segment lost 9 bases and the V segment lost 10 bases, leaving 9 bases of the junction unmatched. Germline V CDR1 and CDR2: MNHEY, SMNVEV (reference sequence). The CDR3 spells CATGKTGFEQFF. The CDR3 DNA follows: TGTGCCACCGGCAAGACAGGGTTTGAGCAGTTCTTC.

The genes are TRBV12-5 and TRBJ2-3; tentatively, D is TRBD1 or TRBD2 (5 bases each). V was clipped by 2 bases and J by 1 base, with 16 bases between them. CDR3 length: 17 residues. Germline assignment: CDR1 LGHNT and CDR2 FRNRAP. The CDR3 loop reads CASGLTLGRGGTDTQYF. As DNA, the CDR3 is TGTGCTAGTGGTTTGACCCTGGGCCGGGGCGGCACAGATACGCAGTATTTT.

The genes are TRBV4-1 and TRBJ1-1; D is perhaps TRBD1 (6 bases). Germline-derived CDR1 and CDR2 are MGHRA and YSYEKL. CDR3 length equals 16 residues. V gave up 4 bases and J gave up 0 bases, with 15 bases separating them. The CDR3 DNA reads as TGCGCCAGCAGCCCAATGCCGGGACAAATGAACACTGAAGCTTTCTTT. It is translated as CASSPMPGQMNTEAFF.

The V gene is TRBV5-1, the J gene TRBJ2-7, with 8 bases lining up with TRBD2. CDR3 size: 14 residues. Germline trimming cut 5 bases from V and 2 bases from J; bases unmatched to any gene: 6. In germline, CDR1 is SGHRS, CDR2 YFSETQ. The CDR3 loop reads CASRATAGAYEQYF. In DNA form, the CDR3 reads TGCGCCAGCAGAGCTACAGCGGGGGCCTACGAGCAGTACTTC.

The V gene is TRBV28, the J gene TRBJ2-7, with TRBD1 matching over 9 bases. V lost 7 bases and J lost 6; bases outside the gene matches: 7. Germline assignment: CDR1 MDHEN and CDR2 SYDVKM. The CDR3 runs 13 residues. CDR3 in amino acids: CASTTDRGLEQYF. The CDR3 DNA follows: TGTGCCAGCACAACGGACAGGGGTCTCGAGCAGTACTTC.

The V and J genes are TRBV11-2 and TRBJ2-7; unclear D gene. The germline V gene has CDR1 SGHAT and CDR2 FQNNGV. The V and J ends lost 1 base and 1 base respectively, with 8 bases between them. The CDR3 sequence is 14 residues long. As DNA, the CDR3 is TGTGCCAGCAGCTTAGTTCCAGCTTCCTACGAGCAGTACTTC. Its protein is CASSLVPASYEQYF.